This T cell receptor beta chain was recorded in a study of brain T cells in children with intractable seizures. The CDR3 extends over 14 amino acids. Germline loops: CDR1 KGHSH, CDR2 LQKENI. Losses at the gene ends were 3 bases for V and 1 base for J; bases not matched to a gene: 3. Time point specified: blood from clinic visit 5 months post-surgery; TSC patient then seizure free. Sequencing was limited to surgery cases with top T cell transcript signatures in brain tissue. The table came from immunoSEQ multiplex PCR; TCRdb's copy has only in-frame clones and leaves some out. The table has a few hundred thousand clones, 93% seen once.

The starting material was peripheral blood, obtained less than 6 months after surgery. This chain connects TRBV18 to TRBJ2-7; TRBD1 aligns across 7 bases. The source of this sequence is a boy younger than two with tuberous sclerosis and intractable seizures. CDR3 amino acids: CASSPGQQSYEQYF. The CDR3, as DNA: TGTGCCAGCTCACCGGGACAGCAGTCCTACGAGCAGTACTTC.